This TCR beta chain appears in the sequencing data of a study of T cell responses to AZD1222 COVID-19 vaccine. The study's findings and limits: Spike was spanned by vaccine-associated CD4 TCRs, which were dominant at 160-218 and 743-854.

In regard to this clone: Its antigen is not known.

V shed 0 bases and J shed 2 bases, with 8 bases lying between them. Germline-derived CDR1 and CDR2 are MNHEY and SVGAGI. This CDR3 contains 16 residues. Profiled with immunoSEQ multiplex PCR; TCRdb holds only in-frame clones, not every one. The table has about 130,000 clones, approximately 90% seen once. The chain employs TRBV6-5 and TRBJ1-6; D gene uncertain. The TCR comes from an adult who received the AZD1222 COVID-19 vaccine. The sample consisted of peripheral blood, taken 28 days after the second AZD1222 dose. The CDR3 loop reads CASSYSVVPYNSPLHF. The CDR3 DNA follows: TGTGCCAGCAGTTACTCGGTGGTTCCCTATAATTCACCCCTCCACTTT.